A single sample gave rise to the 23 T cell receptor beta chains below, sequenced in a study of T-cell memory formation after mild COVID-19. One entry per CDR3 protein results from TCRdb running MiXCR on the 5' RACE reads. The sample holds roughly 310,000 distinct CDR3 sequences, about a sixth seen once. The sequencing input was PBMCs or a T cell subset sorted from them (not recorded which). The receptors were gathered from a man younger than 30 who had mild COVID-19 (a few samples of this study predate the infection). Cell type and time point are not known.

This clonotype was observed a few times. The J gene is TRBJ2-7, the V gene TRBV6-5, with TRBD1 matching over 8 bases. CDR3 length: 13 residues. Trimming removed 6 bases from V and 4 bases from J; junction bases left unmatched: 5. CDR1 is MNHEY and CDR2 is SVGAGI in the germline V gene. For the CDR3, the DNA is TGTGCCAGCAGGCCCGGACAGGGTTACGAGCAGTACTTC. It yields the protein CASRPGQGYEQYF.

The sample holds a few counts of this clonotype. The V call is TRBV12-3 or TRBV12-4, the J call TRBJ1-2, with a tentative D call TRBD1 (5 bases). Deletions cut 7 bases from V and 8 bases from J, with 14 bases between. CDR3 length: 12 residues. The CDR3 spells CASTRGSGGYTF. Written as DNA, the CDR3 is TGTGCCAGCACCCGGGGGTCGGGCGGCTACACCTTC.

The chain has TRBV6-2 or TRBV6-3 and TRBJ2-7; D is unresolved. This CDR3 has 13 residues. V was pared by 2 bases and J by 6 bases, with 11 bases between. Germline lookup yields CDR1 MNHEY and CDR2 SVGEGT. Here the CDR3 reads CASSYVAAGEQYF. Here the CDR3 DNA reads TGTGCCAGCAGTTACGTTGCAGCCGGCGAGCAGTACTTC.

J is TRBJ2-1 and V is TRBV27; 9 bases match TRBD1. Per germline, CDR1 MNHEY and CDR2 SMNVEV (reference sequence). Trimming took 5 bases from V and 4 from J; bases not matched to a gene: 9. CDR3 length: 16 residues. The CDR3 reads CASSNTGTGLYNEQFF. For the CDR3, the DNA is TGTGCCAGCAGTAATACCGGGACAGGGCTATACAATGAGCAGTTCTTC.

The chain carries TRBV5-1 and TRBJ2-3, with D uncertain. Between the trimmed V and J ends, which lost 7 bases and 5 bases, there was a span of 17 bases. Germline lookup yields CDR1 SGHRS and CDR2 YFSETQ. CDR3 length: 14 residues. In DNA, the CDR3 is TGCGCCAGCCGCCCGAGGTTGGAAAGAGATACGCAGTATTTT. Protein: CASRPRLERDTQYF. The full variable domain, completed using reference TRBV5-1 and TRBJ2-3, is KAGVTQTPRYLIKTRGQQVTLSCSPISGHRSVSWYQQTPGQGLQFLFEYFSETQRNKGNFPGRFSGRQFSNSRSEMNVSTLELGDSALYLCASRPRLERDTQYFGPGTRLTVL.

This clonotype appeared a few times. V usage is TRBV7-8 and J usage is TRBJ2-5, with 7 bases aligning to TRBD2. The CDR3 totals 16 residues. Trimming removed 5 bases from V and 1 base from J; junction bases left unmatched: 10. Germline CDR1 and CDR2: SGHVS and FQNEAQ. The CDR3: CASSPRRAGRQETQYF. CDR3 sequence (DNA): TGTGCCAGCAGCCCCCGCCGAGCGGGGCGCCAAGAGACCCAGTACTTC.

The table lists this clonotype with a few counts. The chain uses TRBV7-2 and TRBJ1-4, with 10 bases matching TRBD1. CDR1 is SGHTA, CDR2 FQGNSA, per germline. V lost 5 bases and J lost 7; bases outside the gene matches: 4. The CDR3 totals 14 residues. CDR3 nucleotide sequence: TGTGCCAGCAGCCCGGGACAGGGGTTTGAAAAACTGTTTTTT. Translating it yields CASSPGQGFEKLFF.

The V gene is TRBV28, the J gene TRBJ1-6; tentative D call: TRBD1 (5 bases). V was clipped by 2 bases and J by 7 bases, with 12 bases between them. CDR1 and CDR2 (germline): MDHEN, SYDVKM. The CDR3 spans 15 residues. CDR3 DNA: TGTGCCAGCAGTTTACCCGGGGCGGGGAATTCACCCCTCCACTTT. Translating gives CASSLPGAGNSPLHF.

The chain links TRBV19 to TRBJ2-6, with 8 bases aligning to TRBD2. Germline loops: CDR1 LNHDA, CDR2 SQIVND (reference sequence). Germline trimming cut 10 bases from V and 1 base from J; bases unmatched to any gene: 6. The CDR3 runs to 15 residues. CDR3 protein: CATPSGSSGANVLTF. In DNA, the CDR3 is TGTGCCACCCCCAGCGGGAGTTCTGGGGCCAACGTCCTGACTTTC.

The chain uses TRBV12-3 or TRBV12-4 and TRBJ2-7; unclear D gene. Trimming removed 5 bases from V and 4 bases from J, with 15 bases in between. CDR3 length: 14 amino acids. The CDR3, as DNA: TGTGCCAGCAGTCCCGCTTTTGGGGATTACGAGCAGTACGTC. This encodes CASSPAFGDYEQYV.

This clonotype was seen only a few times. V is TRBV20-1 and J is TRBJ2-3; TRBD2 aligns across 7 bases. The V segment lost 3 bases and the J segment 9 bases; nucleotides outside the gene matches: 9. CDR1 DFQATT and CDR2 SNEGSKA come from the germline V gene (reference sequence). The CDR3 sequence is 13 residues long. The CDR3 DNA follows: TGCAGTGCTAGTAACCCGGGGGAGGGAACGCAGTATTTT. Translated, it gives CSASNPGEGTQYF.

The rearrangement links TRBV12-3 or TRBV12-4 to TRBJ2-7; weak D call: TRBD2 (5 bases). V gave up 6 bases and J gave up 3 bases, with 15 bases separating them. The CDR3 consists of 14 residues. The CDR3, as DNA: TGTGCCAGCAGGCCCCGGGGTTCGGACTACGAGCAGTACTTC. Translated, it gives CASRPRGSDYEQYF.

The rearrangement links TRBV20-1 to TRBJ2-6, with D perhaps being TRBD1 or TRBD2 (5 bases each). V gave up 3 bases and J gave up 1 base, with 10 bases separating them. This CDR3 has 15 amino acids. Germline CDR1 is DFQATT and CDR2 is SNEGSKA (reference sequence). CDR3 DNA: TGCAGTGCTAGGGGGGACCTTTCTGGGGCCAACGTCCTGACTTTC. Amino acid sequence: CSARGDLSGANVLTF.

The chain carries TRBV12-3 or TRBV12-4 and TRBJ2-2; D uncertain. V was pared by 5 bases and J by 6 bases, with 10 bases between. The CDR3 is 13 amino acids. The CDR3 is CASSPHDAGELFF. CDR3 in DNA: TGTGCCAGCAGTCCCCATGACGCCGGGGAGCTGTTTTTT.

The chain recombines TRBV6-5 with TRBJ1-5, with TRBD1 matching 7 bases. Germline lookup yields CDR1 MNHEY and CDR2 SVGAGI. CDR3 size: 15 residues. With V trimmed by 9 bases and J by 0 bases, 8 bases remained unmatched. The CDR3 protein is CARFWGQNSNQPQHF. As DNA, the CDR3 is TGTGCCAGATTCTGGGGACAGAATAGCAATCAGCCCCAGCATTTT.

This clonotype was detected many times. The genes are TRBV2 and TRBJ2-5; TRBD1 agrees at 8 bases. CDR1 is SNHLY and CDR2 is FYNNEI in the germline V gene. This CDR3 region has 15 residues. Trimming cost V 3 bases and J 2 bases; bases outside gene matches: 5. CDR3: CASSDSWTGQETQYF. The DNA for the CDR3 is TGTGCCAGCAGTGATTCTTGGACAGGGCAAGAGACCCAGTACTTC.

V is TRBV6-6 and J is TRBJ2-3; no firm D call. Germline lookup yields CDR1 MNHNY and CDR2 SVGAGI (reference sequence). This CDR3 spans 15 amino acids. Deletions cut 7 bases from V and 1 base from J, with 15 bases between. The CDR3 loop is CASKPGRMGTDTQYF. The CDR3 DNA sequence: TGTGCCAGCAAACCTGGACGGATGGGCACAGATACGCAGTATTTT.

The chain has TRBV3-1 and TRBJ1-2; 10 bases are shared with TRBD1. CDR3 length: 16 residues. Germline trimming cut 1 base from V and 4 bases from J; bases unmatched to any gene: 6. Germline CDR1 is LGHDT and CDR2 is YNNKEL (reference sequence). The chain's CDR3 is CASSQGSGQGPYGYTF. In nucleotides, the CDR3 is TGTGCCAGCAGCCAAGGGTCGGGACAGGGGCCCTATGGCTACACCTTC.

At least ten counts were recorded for this clonotype. The chain recombines TRBV19 with TRBJ2-1; no definite D call. The CDR3 loop spans 13 amino acids. V was clipped by 6 bases and J by 4 bases, with 10 bases between them. From germline, CDR1 is LNHDA and CDR2 SQIVND (reference sequence). The chain's CDR3 is CASRGRGYNEQFF. For the CDR3, the DNA is TGTGCCAGTAGGGGCCGAGGTTACAATGAGCAGTTCTTC.

This clonotype was recorded once. This rearrangement joins TRBV3-1 to TRBJ1-4, with a tentative D call TRBD1 (6 bases). This CDR3 has 15 amino acids. The V and J ends lost 0 bases and 8 bases respectively, with 13 bases between them. Germline assignment: CDR1 LGHDT and CDR2 YNNKEL (reference sequence). In nucleotides, the CDR3 is TGTGCCAGCAGCCAAGATTATGGGGGCAGAGAAAAACTGTTTTTT. Its translation: CASSQDYGGREKLFF.

V gene TRBV12-1 combines with J gene TRBJ2-7; the DNA was not used to check the table's D call, TRBD1. TRBV12-1 is a documented pseudogene. The CDR3 runs 13 residues. The CDR3 nucleotides read TGTGCCAGCCTGCGGGGCCGCTCCTACGAGCAGTACGTC. This encodes CASLRGRSYEQYV.

Only a few counts were recorded for this clonotype. The chain links TRBV4-1 to TRBJ2-2; D remains ambiguous. The CDR3 has 15 amino acids. Per the germline V gene, CDR1 is MGHRA and CDR2 is YSYEKL. V lost 1 base, J lost 6 bases, and 12 bases lay in between. The CDR3 protein is CASSQVGVGPGELFF. The CDR3, as DNA: TGCGCCAGCAGCCAAGTTGGTGTTGGGCCCGGGGAGCTGTTTTTT.

V usage is TRBV7-2 and J usage is TRBJ1-2; D unresolved. The V end was cut by 0 bases, the J end by 0 bases, with 8 bases between. Per germline, CDR1 SGHTA and CDR2 FQGNSA. The CDR3 extends over 15 amino acids. CDR3 sequence reads: CASSLAGTANYGYTF. In nucleotides, the CDR3 is TGTGCCAGCAGCTTAGCGGGAACAGCTAACTATGGCTACACCTTC.